This T cell receptor (beta chain) was retrieved from a study of T cells in Graves' hyperthyroidism and ophthalmopathy. This clonotype was counted ten times or more. TCR beta CDR3 regions were amplified from RNA. HTBI primers were the set used in a first-round RT-PCR of the TCR CDR3. TCRdb processed the multiplex PCR reads anew with MiXCR; each CDR3 protein has one entry. The repertoire holds 700,000 or so distinct CDR3 sequences, with roughly 15% as singletons. Germline CDR1 MGHRA, CDR2 YSYEKL. V lost 0 bases, J lost 4 bases, and 13 bases lay in between. The CDR3 runs 15 residues. Absent ophthalmopathy progression within 18 months defined stable Graves' hyperthyroidism.

V usage is TRBV4-1 and J usage is TRBJ2-7; D is perhaps TRBD1 or TRBD2 (5 bases each). This sequence was found in a man between 18 and 35 years old with Graves' hyperthyroidism. Sequenced sample: blood. The DNA of the CDR3 is TGCGCCAGCAGCCAAGATAGAGGGGCCAGGTACGAGCAGTACTTC. Its translation is CASSQDRGARYEQYF.